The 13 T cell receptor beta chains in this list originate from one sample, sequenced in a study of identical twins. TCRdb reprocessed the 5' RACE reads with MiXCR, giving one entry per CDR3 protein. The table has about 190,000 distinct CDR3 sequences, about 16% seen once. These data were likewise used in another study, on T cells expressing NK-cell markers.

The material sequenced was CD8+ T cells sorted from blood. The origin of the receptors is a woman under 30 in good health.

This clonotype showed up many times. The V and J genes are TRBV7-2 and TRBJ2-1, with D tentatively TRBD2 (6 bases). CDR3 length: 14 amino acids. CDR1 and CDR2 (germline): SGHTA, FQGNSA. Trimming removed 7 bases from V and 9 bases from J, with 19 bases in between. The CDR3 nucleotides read TGTGCCAGCAACGGGGGTCCTGGGGGGACTGAGCAGTTCTTC. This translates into CASNGGPGGTEQFF.

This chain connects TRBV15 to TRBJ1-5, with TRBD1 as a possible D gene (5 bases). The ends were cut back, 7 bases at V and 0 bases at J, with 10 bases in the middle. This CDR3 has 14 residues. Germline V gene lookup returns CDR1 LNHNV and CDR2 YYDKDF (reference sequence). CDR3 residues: CATTPGGSNQPQHF. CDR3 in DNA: TGTGCCACCACCCCCGGGGGTAGCAATCAGCCCCAGCATTTT.

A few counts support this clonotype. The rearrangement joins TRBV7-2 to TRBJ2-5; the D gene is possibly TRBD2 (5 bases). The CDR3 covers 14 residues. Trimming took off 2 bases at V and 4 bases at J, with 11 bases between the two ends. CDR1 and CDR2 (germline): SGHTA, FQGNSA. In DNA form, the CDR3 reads TGTGCCAGCAGCTTACAAACTAGAACAGAGACCCAGTACTTC. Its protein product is CASSLQTRTETQYF.

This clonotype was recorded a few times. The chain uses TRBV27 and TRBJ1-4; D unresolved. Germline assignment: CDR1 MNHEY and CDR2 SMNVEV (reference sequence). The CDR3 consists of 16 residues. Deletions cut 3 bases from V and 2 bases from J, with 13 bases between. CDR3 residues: CASSLSLGSTNEKLFF. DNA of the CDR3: TGTGCCAGCAGTTTGAGTTTGGGCAGCACTAATGAAAAACTGTTTTTT. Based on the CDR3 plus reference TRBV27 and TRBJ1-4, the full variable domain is EAQVTQNPRYLITVTGKKLTVTCSQNMNHEYMSWYRQDPGLGLRQIYYSMNVEVTDKGDVPEGYKVSRKEKRNFPLILESPSPNQTSLYFCASSLSLGSTNEKLFFGSGTQLSVL.

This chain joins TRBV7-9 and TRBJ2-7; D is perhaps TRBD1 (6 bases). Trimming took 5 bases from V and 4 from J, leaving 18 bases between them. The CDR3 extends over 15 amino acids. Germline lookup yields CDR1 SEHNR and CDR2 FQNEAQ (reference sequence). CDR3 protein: CASSQHTGQVYEQYF. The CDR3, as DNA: TGTGCCAGCAGCCAACACACAGGGCAAGTTTACGAGCAGTACTTC.

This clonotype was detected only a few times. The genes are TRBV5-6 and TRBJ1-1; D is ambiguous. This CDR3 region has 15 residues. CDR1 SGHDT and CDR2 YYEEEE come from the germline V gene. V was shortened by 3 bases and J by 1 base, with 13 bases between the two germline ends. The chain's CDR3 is CASSSVTYPNTEAFF. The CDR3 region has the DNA TGTGCCAGCAGCTCGGTGACCTATCCGAACACTGAAGCTTTCTTT.

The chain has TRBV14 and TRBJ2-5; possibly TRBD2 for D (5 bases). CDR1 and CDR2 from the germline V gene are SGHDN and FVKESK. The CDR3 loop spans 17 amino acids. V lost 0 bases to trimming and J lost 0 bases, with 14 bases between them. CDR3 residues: CASSQDQIRADQETQYF. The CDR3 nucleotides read TGTGCCAGCAGCCAAGATCAGATAAGAGCGGACCAAGAGACCCAGTACTTC.

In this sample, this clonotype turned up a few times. CDR3 residues: CASSQIQGTYGYTF. The DNA of the CDR3 is TGCGCCAGCAGCCAAATACAGGGAACTTATGGCTACACCTTC. V is TRBV4-3 and J is TRBJ1-2; D may be TRBD1 (6 bases). The CDR3 is made up of 14 amino acids. V lost 2 bases to trimming and J lost 5 bases, with 12 bases between them. The germline V gene encodes CDR1 LGHNA and CDR2 YSLEER.

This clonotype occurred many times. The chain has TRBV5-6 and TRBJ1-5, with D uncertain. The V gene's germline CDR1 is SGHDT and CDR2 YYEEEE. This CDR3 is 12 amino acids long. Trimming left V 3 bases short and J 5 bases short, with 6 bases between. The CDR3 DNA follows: TGTGCCAGCAGCTCCCTAGATCAGCCCCAGCATTTT. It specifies CASSSLDQPQHF.

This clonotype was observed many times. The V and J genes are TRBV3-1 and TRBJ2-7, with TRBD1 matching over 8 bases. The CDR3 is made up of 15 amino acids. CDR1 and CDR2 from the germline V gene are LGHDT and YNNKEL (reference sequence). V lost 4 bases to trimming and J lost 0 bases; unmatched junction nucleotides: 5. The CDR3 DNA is TGTGCCAGCAGCCGGGGACAGGCGAGCTCCTACGAGCAGTACTTC. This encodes CASSRGQASSYEQYF.

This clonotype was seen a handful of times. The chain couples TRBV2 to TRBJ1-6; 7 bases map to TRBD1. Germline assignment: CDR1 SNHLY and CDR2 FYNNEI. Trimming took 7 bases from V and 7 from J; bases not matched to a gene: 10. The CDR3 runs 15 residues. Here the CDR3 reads CASIGGHRGNSPLHF. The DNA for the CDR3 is TGTGCCAGCATCGGAGGCCACAGGGGAAATTCACCCCTCCACTTT.

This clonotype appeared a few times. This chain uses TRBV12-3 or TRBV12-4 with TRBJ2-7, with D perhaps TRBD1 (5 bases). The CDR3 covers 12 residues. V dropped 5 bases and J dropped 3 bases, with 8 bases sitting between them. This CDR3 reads CASSTGIYEQYF. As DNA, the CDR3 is TGTGCCAGCAGTACAGGAATCTACGAGCAGTACTTC.

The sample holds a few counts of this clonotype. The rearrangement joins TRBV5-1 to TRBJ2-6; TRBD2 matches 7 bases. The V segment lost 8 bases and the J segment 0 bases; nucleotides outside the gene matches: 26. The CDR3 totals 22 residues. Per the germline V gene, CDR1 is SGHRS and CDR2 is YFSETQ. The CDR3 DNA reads TGCGCCAGACCCCTGAAATACGGGGGGTCCGGACGGACCCTCTCTGGGGCCAACGTCCTGACTTTC. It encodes CARPLKYGGSGRTLSGANVLTF.